This TCR beta chain was sequenced for a study of T-cell reconstitution after alpha-beta-depleted transplantation in children. Notes on the study in general: Surviving recipient cells, namely T cells and thymic progenitors, were the source of high day-60 TCRbeta diversity in some patients. Newly made T cells mostly supplied T-cell counts and diversity one year after transplant. Reported findings indicate that, about two months after transplant, alpha-beta T cells came from several hundred expanded clones, which were derived from non-depleted graft cells.

Preparation of the TCRbeta library was carried out with unique molecular identifiers. Each CDR3 protein is one row after TCRdb ran MiXCR on the PCR reads. The data contain roughly 490,000 distinct CDR3 sequences, about an eighth of them singletons. This CDR3 is 19 amino acids long. The ends were cut back, 6 bases at V and 7 bases at J, with 31 bases in the middle. On this clonotype: What it recognizes is unknown.

The specimen was PBMCs, mostly from graft donor cells, collected 180 days after TCRalphabeta/CD19-depleted stem cell transplant. The V call is TRBV12-3 or TRBV12-4, the J call TRBJ2-1; D not certain. The clonotype comes from a female patient between 2 and 15 years old who had a stem cell transplant for aplastic anemia, so the T cells may come from the graft donor. CDR3 in amino acids: CASSYPAPNHAPRVNEQFF. The CDR3 DNA follows: TGTGCCAGCAGCTACCCCGCACCGAACCACGCGCCTAGGGTAAATGAGCAGTTCTTC.